One sample yielded the 14 T cell receptor beta chains listed below, sequenced in a study of post-analysis software for immune sequencing data (dated by TCRdb to 2014 to 2015). General findings and caveats noted by the study authors: Patients showed significantly higher frequencies than controls for roughly five TRBV segments, among them TRBV5-6, TRBV5-1 and TRBV20-1.

These receptors' targets are unknown. The library relied on PCR. The listed sequencing device is Illumina HiSeq 2500. Unique molecular identifiers were incorporated into TCR beta cDNA libraries to reduce PCR and sequencing biases. TCRdb handled the public reads itself, with Q25 trimming in fastp and clone calling in MiXCR, and kept productive beta chains. Every CDR3 protein is listed once, alongside the most common genes and DNA of its rows. The sample data list roughly 700,000 distinct CDR3 sequences, and 25% to 30% of these were observed just once. Under 0.7% of the sample rests with the top ten. The sequencing sample was made of blood. Receptors were obtained from a girl aged 10 to 17 with multiple sclerosis.

This chain connects TRBV7-8 to TRBJ2-3; the D gene is possibly TRBD2 (6 bases). Per the germline V gene, CDR1 is SGHVS and CDR2 is FQNEAQ. Trimming removed 4 bases from V and 7 bases from J, with 21 bases in between. The CDR3 has 16 residues. The CDR3 is CASSSGTGQMRYTQYF. The CDR3 DNA sequence: TGTGCCAGCAGCTCCGGGACTGGGCAAATGAGGTATACGCAGTATTTT.

This clonotype was seen a few times. This chain joins TRBV7-2 and TRBJ2-1, with D possibly TRBD2 on 6 matching bases. V was pared by 3 bases and J by 7 bases, with 13 bases between. The CDR3 length is 14 residues. Germline CDR1 and CDR2: SGHTA and FQGNSA. DNA for the CDR3: TGTGCCAGCAGCTTTTCGCGGGGCCGGAATGAGCAGTTCTTC. Translating it yields CASSFSRGRNEQFF.

The chain is built from TRBV29-1 and TRBJ2-6; D unresolved. CDR3 length equals 16 residues. Trimming removed 0 bases at V and 0 bases at J, with 9 bases between. CDR1 and CDR2 from the germline V gene are SQVTM and ANQGSEA. The CDR3 DNA is TGCAGCGTTGAAGATAAGACGGTCTCTGGGGCCAACGTCCTGACTTTC. Amino acids: CSVEDKTVSGANVLTF. Full variable domain (missing parts from reference TRBV29-1 and TRBJ2-6): SAVISQKPSRDICQRGTSLTIQCQVDSQVTMMFWYRQQPGQSLTLIATANQGSEATYESGFVIDKFPISRPNLTFSTLTVSNMSPEDSSIYLCSVEDKTVSGANVLTFGAGSRLTVL.

This clonotype was recorded a few times. The chain combines TRBV20-1 with TRBJ1-2; no definite D call. CDR3 length: 14 amino acids. The V gene's germline CDR1 is DFQATT and CDR2 SNEGSKA (reference sequence). Trimming took 6 bases from V and 2 from J, leaving 16 bases between them. CDR3 DNA: TGCAGTGCCGACGGGAACAGCGCGAACTATGGCTACACCTTC. Translated, it gives CSADGNSANYGYTF.

The J gene is TRBJ1-4, the V gene TRBV20-1; D is undetermined. This CDR3 is 14 amino acids long. Germline V gene sequence: CDR1 DFQATT, CDR2 SNEGSKA (reference sequence). V lost 3 bases to trimming and J lost 0 bases, with 8 bases between them. CDR3 residues: CSASPRATNEKLFF. The CDR3 region has the DNA TGCAGTGCTAGCCCCAGAGCAACTAATGAAAAACTGTTTTTT.

This clonotype is a singleton in its sample. The chain combines TRBV16 with TRBJ1-2; D is unresolved. This CDR3 contains 16 residues. Looked up from germline, CDR1 is KGHSY and CDR2 is FQNENV. V shed 4 bases and J shed 2 bases, with 17 bases lying between them. The CDR3 DNA sequence: TGTGCCAGCAGCCCCGAAACTCCCCGGCGGAACTATGGCTACACCTTC. This encodes CASSPETPRRNYGYTF.

This clonotype was seen only a few times. The chain carries TRBV4-1 and TRBJ1-2; TRBD1 is a possible D gene (6 bases). The ends were cut back, 2 bases at V and 3 bases at J, with 13 bases in the middle. CDR3 size: 15 residues. Per the germline V gene, CDR1 is MGHRA and CDR2 is YSYEKL. This chain's CDR3 is CASSQPPAGDYGYTF. The CDR3 DNA is TGCGCCAGCAGCCAACCCCCGGCAGGGGACTATGGCTACACCTTC.

The rearrangement uses TRBV10-2 and TRBJ2-7, with a weak D call TRBD2 (6 bases). This CDR3 region has 16 residues. Between the trimmed V and J ends, which lost 6 bases and 2 bases, there was a span of 20 bases. Per germline, CDR1 WSHSY and CDR2 SAAADI. CDR3 protein: CASSWPPGTSPYEQYV. CDR3 DNA: TGCGCCAGCAGCTGGCCCCCCGGGACTTCCCCCTACGAGCAGTACGTC.

With respect to this clonotype: One end of the junction fails to match germline, which may point to a read error. This chain joins TRBV28 and TRBJ2-3; D is perhaps TRBD1 or TRBD2 (5 bases each). From germline, CDR1 is MDHEN and CDR2 SYDVKM. This CDR3 is built from 13 residues. Here the CDR3 DNA reads TGTGCCAGCAGTACGGGACGGCCAGATACGCGGTATTTT. Translated: CASSTGRPDTRYF.

The chain links TRBV5-1 to TRBJ2-1; TRBD2 matches 12 bases. Germline-derived CDR1 and CDR2 are SGHRS and YFSETQ. V dropped 5 bases and J dropped 8; count of bases not matched to a gene: 2. CDR3 size: 13 residues. CDR3 sequence reads: CASRLAGGYEQFF. The CDR3 nucleotides are TGCGCCAGCAGACTAGCGGGAGGTTATGAGCAGTTCTTC.

This clonotype came up once. An end of the junction does not agree with germline; a read error may underlie this. V usage is TRBV6-5 and J usage is TRBJ1-2; TRBD1 matches at 12 bases. The CDR3 contains 16 residues. Germline V gives CDR1 MNHEY, CDR2 SVGAGI. CDR3 DNA: TGTGCCAGCAGTTACATCGGGACAGGGGGCCAAGAAGGCTACACCTTT. Translation gives CASSYIGTGGQEGYTF.

The V and J genes are TRBV20-1 and TRBJ1-5; D is unresolved. The CDR3 totals 14 residues. Germline V gene sequence: CDR1 DFQATT, CDR2 SNEGSKA (reference sequence). Trimming took 0 bases from V and 5 from J, leaving 11 bases between them. CDR3 sequence (DNA): TGCAGTGCTAGAGAGCCCCGGAGTCATCAGCCCCAGCATTTT. This codes for CSAREPRSHQPQHF.

The rearrangement joins TRBV6-5 to TRBJ2-4; unclear D gene. Trimming took off 0 bases at V and 15 bases at J, with 18 bases between the two ends. This CDR3 is 14 amino acids long. Germline V lookup: CDR1 MNHEY, CDR2 SVGAGI. CDR3 loop: CASSYSSAGVERYF. The CDR3 coding sequence is TGTGCCAGCAGTTACTCGAGTGCTGGGGTCGAGCGGTACTTC.

The V gene is TRBV6-2 or TRBV6-3, the J gene TRBJ2-1; 10 nucleotides agree with TRBD2. V lost 6 bases to trimming and J lost 2 bases; unmatched junction nucleotides: 4. The germline V gene encodes CDR1 MNHEY and CDR2 SVGEGT. CDR3 length: 15 amino acids. The CDR3, as DNA: TGTGCCAGCAGCACCAGCGGGGGGGCCTACAATGAGCAGTTCTTC. It translates to CASSTSGGAYNEQFF.